These T cell receptor beta chains were read from a single sample in a study of CD8 T cells in ankylosing spondylitis. TCRdb fed the 5' RACE reads into MiXCR, producing one record per CDR3 protein. The data contain approximately 150,000 distinct CDR3 sequences, approximately 9.9% of them singletons. Sequenced sample: blood, either unsorted or a sorted T cell fraction (not recorded which). The origin of the receptors is a female donor with ankylosing spondylitis or in good health (not recorded which). CDR3s include the opening cysteine and the closing phenylalanine or tryptophan. The D gene is left open where the match is weak. Only part of the rows carry a size: once, few, many, or a class if the clone is expanded.

abundance	d_gene	j_gene	v_gene	CDR3aa	CDR3nt
.	.	TRBJ2-7	TRBV30	CAWNPPDEFDEQYF	TGTGCCTGGAATCCCCCGGATGAGTTTGACGAGCAGTACTTC
few	TRBD1	TRBJ2-7	TRBV15	CATSGRDRGYEQYF	TGTGCCACCAGCGGCCGGGACAGGGGTTACGAGCAGTACTTC
.	TRBD2	TRBJ2-3	TRBV9	CASSEYSGSADTQYF	TGTGCCAGCAGCGAGTATAGCGGGAGTGCAGATACGCAGTATTTT
.	.	TRBJ2-1	TRBV7-2	CAINPAGGSSYNEQFF	TGTGCCATCAACCCGGCAGGGGGGAGCTCCTACAATGAGCAGTTCTTC
few	.	TRBJ2-1	TRBV9	CASSVDSSDYYNEQFF	TGTGCCAGCAGCGTAGATTCGAGTGACTACTACAATGAGCAGTTCTTC
many	TRBD2	TRBJ2-2	TRBV4-3	CASSQYLTGGNTGELFF	TGCGCCAGCAGCCAATATCTAACGGGAGGCAACACCGGGGAGCTGTTTTTT
few	TRBD2	TRBJ2-5	TRBV15	CATSPGGSGGFQETQYF	TGTGCCACCAGCCCCGGGGGGAGCGGGGGATTCCAAGAGACCCAGTACTTC
.	.	TRBJ2-1	TRBV27	CASGQSGPYNEQFF	TGTGCCAGCGGGCAAAGCGGGCCATACAATGAGCAGTTCTTC
.	.	TRBJ1-1	TRBV7-2	CASSLGAMDPEAFF	TGTGCCAGCAGTCTCGGGGCAATGGACCCTGAAGCTTTCTTT
few	.	TRBJ1-1	TRBV12-5	CASGLAPGIEAFF	TGTGCTAGTGGTTTGGCCCCGGGAATTGAAGCTTTCTTT
.	.	TRBJ1-5	TRBV20-1	CSATTGTAINGQPQHF	TGCAGTGCTACTACTGGGACCGCCATCAACGGGCAGCCCCAGCATTTT
.	.	TRBJ2-1	TRBV19	CASSELDSYNEQFF	TGTGCCAGTAGTGAGCTAGACTCCTACAATGAGCAGTTCTTC
many	.	TRBJ2-7	TRBV21-1	CASSLDGTEHMGGYEQYF	TGTGCCAGCAGCCTCGACGGGACGGAACATATGGGGGGCTACGAGCAGTACTTC
few	.	TRBJ2-1	TRBV12-3/TRBV12-4	CASSLSGPGDEQFF	TGTGCCAGCAGTTTAAGCGGGCCGGGGGATGAGCAGTTCTTC
.	TRBD1	TRBJ2-2	TRBV11-3	CASSPWTGANTGELFF	TGTGCCAGCAGCCCGTGGACAGGGGCCAACACCGGGGAGCTGTTTTTT